These 23 T cell receptor beta chains came from one sample sequenced in a study of technical replicates of blood from a few donors. Measured with immunoSEQ multiplex PCR; TCRdb has only the in-frame clones, and not every one. Counted here are about 75,000 clones, 91% occurring once; the ten biggest clones make up 0.37%. The sequenced sample consisted of T cells isolated from PBMCs. These receptors came from a human donor in good health. Some clones in this sample may be carry-over from other donors' samples.

The rearrangement joins TRBV6-5 to TRBJ1-5; D may be TRBD1 (5 bases). The V end was cut by 5 bases, the J end by 4 bases, with 15 bases between. This CDR3 has 15 residues. The germline gives CDR1 MNHEY, CDR2 SVGAGI. The CDR3 protein is CASSPDRRMNQPQHF. As DNA, the CDR3 is TGTGCCAGCAGTCCAGACAGACGAATGAATCAGCCCCAGCATTTT.

The J gene is TRBJ1-5, the V gene TRBV19; TRBD1 matches 8 bases. V trimming: 5 bases; J trimming: 5 bases; junction bases outside the gene matches: 17. CDR1 is LNHDA, CDR2 SQIVND, per germline (reference sequence). The CDR3 is made up of 18 amino acids. Here the CDR3 reads CASSPLLRTGSPYQPQHF. CDR3 nucleotide sequence: TGTGCCAGTAGTCCCCTTTTGCGGACAGGGTCGCCCTATCAGCCCCAGCATTTT. The full variable domain, with the rest looked up from reference TRBV19 and TRBJ1-5, is DGGITQSPKYLFRKEGQNVTLSCEQNLNHDAMYWYRQDPGQGLRLIYYSQIVNDFQKGDIAEGYSVSREKKESFPLTVTSAQKNPTAFYLCASSPLLRTGSPYQPQHFGDGTRLSIL.

The V and J genes are TRBV11-2 and TRBJ2-3; TRBD2 might be the D (6 bases). The CDR3 runs 14 residues. Germline V gene lookup returns CDR1 SGHAT and CDR2 FQNNGV. V was pared by 4 bases and J by 7 bases, with 15 bases between. The CDR3, as DNA: TGTGCCAGCAGCTGGCGGGAACCTCGGAATACGCAGTATTTT. Protein sequence: CASSWREPRNTQYF.

V usage is TRBV18 and J usage is TRBJ2-7, with 7 nucleotides matching TRBD1. In germline, CDR1 is KGHSH, CDR2 LQKENI. The CDR3 totals 15 residues. V dropped 3 bases and J dropped 6; count of bases not matched to a gene: 11. This CDR3 reads CASSPLRQGKAEQYF. DNA for the CDR3: TGTGCCAGCTCACCTCTGAGACAGGGAAAAGCCGAGCAGTACTTC.

The chain couples TRBV5-1 to TRBJ2-1; 9 bases fit TRBD2. Germline assignment: CDR1 SGHRS and CDR2 YFSETQ. With V trimmed by 7 bases and J by 3 bases, 5 bases remained unmatched. This CDR3 has 14 residues. The CDR3: CASASGTDYNEQFF. CDR3 in DNA: TGCGCCAGCGCTAGCGGGACGGACTACAATGAGCAGTTCTTC.

This clone was observed once. The V and J genes are TRBV5-4 and TRBJ2-2, with 10 positions matching TRBD2. Germline trimming cut 3 bases from V and 7 bases from J; bases unmatched to any gene: 12. In germline, CDR1 is SGHNT, CDR2 YYREEE (reference sequence). This CDR3 contains 17 residues. The CDR3 region has the DNA TGTGCCAGCAGCTCCGTGCCTAGCGGGAGCTTGAACGGGGAGCTGTTTTTT. Its translation is CASSSVPSGSLNGELFF.

The chain uses TRBV5-1 and TRBJ2-7, with a tentative D call TRBD1 (5 bases). This CDR3 spans 14 amino acids. Trimming removed 3 bases at V and 1 base at J, with 11 bases between. Per the germline V gene, CDR1 is SGHRS and CDR2 is YFSETQ. The CDR3 reads CASSWGAESYEQYF. As DNA, the CDR3 is TGCGCCAGCAGCTGGGGCGCGGAATCCTACGAGCAGTACTTC.

This chain connects TRBV4-2 to TRBJ1-3, with TRBD1 identical over 9 bases. J lost 1 base, V lost 4 bases, and 11 bases had no gene match. Germline V gene data show CDR1 as LGHNA and CDR2 as YNFKEQ. This CDR3 region has 18 residues. The CDR3 bases are TGTGCCAGCAGCCCCGGACAGGGGTGGATTGAGTCTGGAAACACCATATATTTT. Amino acid sequence: CASSPGQGWIESGNTIYF.

V gene TRBV6-5 combines with J gene TRBJ1-4; no clear D. In germline, CDR1 is MNHEY, CDR2 SVGAGI. Between the trimmed V and J ends, which lost 6 bases and 0 bases, there was a span of 8 bases. The CDR3 is made up of 14 amino acids. DNA of the CDR3: TGTGCCAGCAGGCCCAGTACAACTAATGAAAAACTGTTTTTT. Translating it yields CASRPSTTNEKLFF.

The chain carries TRBV28 and TRBJ2-2, with 12 nucleotides matching TRBD2. The CDR3 runs 19 residues. The V and J ends lost 5 bases and 3 bases, in that order; junction bases with no gene match: 13. Germline CDR1 is MDHEN and CDR2 is SYDVKM. CDR3 residues: CASSTSSLAGGHDTGELFF. The CDR3 nucleotides are TGTGCCAGCAGTACATCCTCTCTAGCGGGGGGGCATGACACCGGGGAGCTGTTTTTT.

This clone has only a few counts. The rearrangement joins TRBV6-4 to TRBJ2-1; D might be TRBD2 (5 bases). The CDR3 totals 14 residues. The ends were cut back, 4 bases at V and 0 bases at J, with 7 bases in the middle. Germline loops: CDR1 MRHNA, CDR2 SNTAGT. The CDR3 DNA sequence: TGTGCCAGCAGTGCGGGGAGCTCCTACAATGAGCAGTTCTTC. Protein: CASSAGSSYNEQFF.

The V call is TRBV11-2, the J call TRBJ2-7; perhaps TRBD2 as D (6 bases). Germline assignment: CDR1 SGHAT and CDR2 FQNNGV. CDR3 size: 16 residues. Trimming took 0 bases from V and 2 from J, leaving 14 bases between them. CDR3 nucleotides: TGTGCCAGCAGCTTAGACCTAACGGGGGTGACCTACGAGCAGTACTTC. Protein: CASSLDLTGVTYEQYF.

The chain is built from TRBV5-1 and TRBJ2-5, with 11 bases aligning to TRBD2. CDR1 and CDR2 (germline): SGHRS, YFSETQ. The junction had 2 bases not matched to a gene; V was cut back by 0 bases and J by 1 base. The length of the CDR3 is 16 residues. In DNA, the CDR3 is TGCGCCAGCAGCTTGGGCCTAGCGGGGGGCCAAGAGACCCAGTACTTC. This encodes CASSLGLAGGQETQYF.

The rearrangement uses TRBV28 and TRBJ2-7, with 9 positions matching TRBD2. V gave up 5 bases and J gave up 1 base; unmatched junction bases: 6. CDR3 length: 15 residues. Germline loops: CDR1 MDHEN, CDR2 SYDVKM. CDR3 loop: CASSTSLAGSYEQYF. CDR3 bases: TGTGCCAGCAGTACGTCTCTAGCGGGATCCTACGAGCAGTACTTC.

The rearrangement uses TRBV7-8 and TRBJ2-7; D not resolved. V lost 4 bases to trimming and J lost 3 bases, with 10 bases between them. The CDR3 spans 13 residues. Germline-derived CDR1 and CDR2 are SGHVS and FQNEAQ. Here the CDR3 DNA reads TGTGCCAGCAGCTCATCCCCCTACTACGAGCAGTACTTC. Residues: CASSSSPYYEQYF.

The chain recombines TRBV5-1 with TRBJ2-3, with TRBD2 matching 10 bases. After removal of 4 bases from V and 2 bases from J, the junction contained 7 bases not matched to a gene. This CDR3 comprises 16 residues. Germline V lookup: CDR1 SGHRS, CDR2 YFSETQ. CDR3 nucleotide sequence: TGCGCCAGCAGCATTCGGCTAGCGGGAGCCACAGATACGCAGTATTTT. Protein sequence: CASSIRLAGATDTQYF.

The sample holds one count of this clone. The genes are TRBV28 and TRBJ1-2, with 8 nucleotides matching TRBD1. Trimming took 5 bases from V and 6 from J; bases not matched to a gene: 5. Germline V gives CDR1 MDHEN, CDR2 SYDVKM. The CDR3 has 13 residues. The CDR3 loop reads CASSQGARNGYTF. CDR3 sequence (DNA): TGTGCCAGCAGTCAGGGGGCGCGTAATGGCTACACCTTC.

The chain has TRBV27 and TRBJ1-5; possibly TRBD1 for D (6 bases). The germline gives CDR1 MNHEY, CDR2 SMNVEV (reference sequence). CDR3 length equals 15 residues. Between the trimmed V and J ends, which lost 5 bases and 1 base, there was a span of 12 bases. In nucleotides, the CDR3 is TGTGCCAGCAGTCCCGGGGGGGGCAGCAATCAGCCCCAGCATTTT. It specifies CASSPGGGSNQPQHF.

The chain links TRBV19 to TRBJ2-2; 8 bases line up with TRBD1. Germline assignment: CDR1 LNHDA and CDR2 SQIVND (reference sequence). V shed 6 bases, J shed 4 bases, and the junction held 10 bases outside the gene matches. This CDR3 is 16 amino acids long. The CDR3 DNA follows: TGTGCCAGTAGGATCGGGGGACAGGTTCGCACCGGGGAGCTGTTTTTT. Translated: CASRIGGQVRTGELFF. The full variable domain, in which reference TRBV19 and TRBJ2-2 provide the parts outside the CDR3, is DGGITQSPKYLFRKEGQNVTLSCEQNLNHDAMYWYRQDPGQGLRLIYYSQIVNDFQKGDIAEGYSVSREKKESFPLTVTSAQKNPTAFYLCASRIGGQVRTGELFFGEGSRLTVL.

The chain joins TRBV7-8 to TRBJ2-6; 11 bases align to TRBD1. After removal of 5 bases from V and 0 bases from J, the junction contained 9 bases not matched to a gene. Germline V gene sequence: CDR1 SGHVS, CDR2 FQNEAQ. This CDR3 region has 19 residues. The CDR3 coding sequence is TGTGCCAGCAGCCCGCGACCCGGGACAGGGGGCTCTGGGGCCAACGTCCTGACTTTC. This sequence encodes CASSPRPGTGGSGANVLTF.

The chain recombines TRBV30 with TRBJ1-2; D is perhaps TRBD1 (5 bases). The V gene lost 4 bases and the J gene lost 7 bases, with 19 bases spanning the gap. CDR1 is GTSNPN and CDR2 is SVGIG in the germline V gene (reference sequence). This CDR3 has 14 residues. Here the CDR3 reads CAWTHLAGGVGYTF. For the CDR3, the DNA is TGTGCCTGGACTCACCTTGCCGGGGGTGTTGGCTACACCTTC.

This chain connects TRBV30 to TRBJ1-5; D not resolved. Per germline, CDR1 GTSNPN and CDR2 SVGIG (reference sequence). Between the trimmed V and J ends, which lost 1 base and 0 bases, there was a span of 13 bases. CDR3 length: 16 residues. CDR3 sequence: CAWSGFGRSSNQPQHF. CDR3 bases: TGTGCCTGGAGTGGTTTTGGGAGATCTAGCAATCAGCCCCAGCATTTT.

The genes are TRBV25-1 and TRBJ1-1, with a weak D call TRBD1 (6 bases). V was cut by 4 bases and J by 5 bases, with 11 bases left in between. Looked up from germline, CDR1 is MGHDK and CDR2 is SYGVNS. The CDR3 consists of 13 residues. CDR3 sequence reads: CASSVGGQTEAFF. In DNA form, the CDR3 reads TGTGCCAGCAGTGTAGGCGGACAGACTGAAGCTTTCTTT.